This T cell receptor beta chain was recorded in a study of patients and donors after allogeneic stem cell transplantation. Each CDR3 protein is one row after TCRdb ran MiXCR on the RT-PCR reads. The profile shows 150,000 to 250,000 distinct CDR3 sequences, 41% of them singletons. This CDR3 contains 15 residues. Deletions cut 4 bases from V and 1 base from J, with 14 bases between. Per the germline V gene, CDR1 is SGHKS and CDR2 is YYEKEE (reference sequence). This TCR derives from a human donor who was either an allogeneic HSCT recipient or a stem cell or donor lymphocyte infusion donor (not recorded which). It is not recorded whose cells these are; they may come from a transplant donor. Sequencing was carried out using blood, either unsorted or a sorted T cell fraction (not recorded which). This sequence joins TRBV5-5 and TRBJ1-1, with D perhaps matching TRBD1 (5 bases). As DNA, the CDR3 is TGTGCCAGCAGCCCCCCGGGACCCAAGAACACTGAAGCTTTCTTT. It yields the protein CASSPPGPKNTEAFF.